This T cell receptor beta chain was retrieved from a study of cytomegalovirus exposure and HLA in healthy donors. The study, taken as a whole, reports: It was reported that the classifier diagnosed cytomegalovirus status with high specificity and sensitivity in both the original and validation cohorts. First-cohort TCR clusters were later found to tend to co-occur in the roughly 110 validation repertoires.

Data came from immunoSEQ multiplex PCR; TCRdb stores just in-frame clones and leaves some out. Of 220,000 or so clones in the sample, about nine tenths are singletons; the top ten hold 1% to 1.2%. This clone showed up just once. The antigen remains unidentified. V was pared by 0 bases and J by 7 bases, with 23 bases between. The germline V gene has CDR1 SGHRS and CDR2 YFSETQ. This CDR3 contains 17 residues. The donors were part of the roughly 120-subject validation cohort, which stood apart from the roughly 700-subject first cohort. The chain combines TRBV5-1 with TRBJ2-7, with D tentatively TRBD2 (6 bases). The sequencing sample was made of PBMCs. The sequence derives from a woman under 30 in good health and CMV-seronegative. The CDR3 here is CASSLAGLALGGGEQYF. The CDR3 nucleotides are TGCGCCAGCAGCTTGGCCGGGCTAGCATTGGGAGGAGGGGAGCAGTACTTC.